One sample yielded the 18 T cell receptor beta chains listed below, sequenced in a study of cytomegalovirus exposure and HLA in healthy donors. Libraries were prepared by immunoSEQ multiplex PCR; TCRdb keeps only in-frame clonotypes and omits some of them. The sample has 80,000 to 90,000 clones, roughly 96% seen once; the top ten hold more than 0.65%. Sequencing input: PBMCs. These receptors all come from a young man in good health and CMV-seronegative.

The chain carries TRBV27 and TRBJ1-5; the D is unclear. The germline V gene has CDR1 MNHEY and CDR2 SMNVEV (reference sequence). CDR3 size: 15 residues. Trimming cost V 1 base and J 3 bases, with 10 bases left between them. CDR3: CASSLWAGSNQPQHF. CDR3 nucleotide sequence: TGTGCCAGCAGTTTATGGGCAGGTTCCAATCAGCCCCAGCATTTT.

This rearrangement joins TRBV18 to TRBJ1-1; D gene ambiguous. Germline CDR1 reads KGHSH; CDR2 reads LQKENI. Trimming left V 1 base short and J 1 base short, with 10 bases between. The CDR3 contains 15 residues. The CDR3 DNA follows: TGTGCCAGCTCACCACTGGAGGGTAAGAACACTGAAGCTTTCTTT. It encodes CASSPLEGKNTEAFF.

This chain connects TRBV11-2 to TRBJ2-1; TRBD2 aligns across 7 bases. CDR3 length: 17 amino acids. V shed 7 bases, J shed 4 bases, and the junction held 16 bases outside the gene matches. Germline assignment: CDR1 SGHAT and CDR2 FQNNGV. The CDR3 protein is CASTPSPNLAVYNEQFF. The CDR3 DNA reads TGTGCCAGCACCCCCTCCCCCAACCTAGCGGTTTACAATGAGCAGTTCTTC. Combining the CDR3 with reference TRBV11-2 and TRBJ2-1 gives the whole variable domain EAGVAQSPRYKIIEKRQSVAFWCNPISGHATLYWYQQILGQGPKLLIQFQNNGVVDDSQLPKDRFSAERLKGVDSTLKIQPAKLEDSAVYLCASTPSPNLAVYNEQFFGPGTRLTVL.

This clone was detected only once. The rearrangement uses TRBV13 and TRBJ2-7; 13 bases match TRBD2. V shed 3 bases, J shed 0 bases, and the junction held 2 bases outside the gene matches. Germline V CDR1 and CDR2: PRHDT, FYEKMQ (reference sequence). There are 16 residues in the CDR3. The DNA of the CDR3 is TGTGCCAGCAGCTTTACTAGCGGGGGGGACTCCTACGAGCAGTACGTC. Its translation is CASSFTSGGDSYEQYV.

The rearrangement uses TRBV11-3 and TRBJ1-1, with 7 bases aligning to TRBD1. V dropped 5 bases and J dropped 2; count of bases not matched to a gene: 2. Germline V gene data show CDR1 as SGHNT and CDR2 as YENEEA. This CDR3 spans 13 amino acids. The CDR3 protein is CASSRQGNTEAFF. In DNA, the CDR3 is TGTGCCAGCAGCCGACAGGGCAACACTGAAGCTTTCTTT.

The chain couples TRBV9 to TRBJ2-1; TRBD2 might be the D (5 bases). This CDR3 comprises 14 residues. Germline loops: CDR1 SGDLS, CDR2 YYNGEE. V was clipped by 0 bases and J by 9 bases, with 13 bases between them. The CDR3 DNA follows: TGTGCCAGCAGCGTAGACGACTACCTACCTGAGCAGTTCTTC. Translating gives CASSVDDYLPEQFF.

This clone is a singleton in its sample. The CDR3 spells CASSVSPVSSEAFF. The CDR3 nucleotides read TGTGCCAGCAGTGTAAGTCCCGTTAGTTCTGAAGCTTTCTTT. The V gene is TRBV25-1, the J gene TRBJ1-1; D is undetermined. CDR3 length: 14 residues. The ends were cut back, 4 bases at V and 6 bases at J, with 15 bases in the middle. Germline V gene lookup returns CDR1 MGHDK and CDR2 SYGVNS.

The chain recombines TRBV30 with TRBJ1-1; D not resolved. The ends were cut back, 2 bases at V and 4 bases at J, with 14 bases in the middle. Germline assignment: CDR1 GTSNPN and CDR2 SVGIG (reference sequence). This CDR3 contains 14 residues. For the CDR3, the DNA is TGTGCCTGGAGTCGGGGTCCCGTGGGCACTGAAGCTTTCTTT. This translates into CAWSRGPVGTEAFF.

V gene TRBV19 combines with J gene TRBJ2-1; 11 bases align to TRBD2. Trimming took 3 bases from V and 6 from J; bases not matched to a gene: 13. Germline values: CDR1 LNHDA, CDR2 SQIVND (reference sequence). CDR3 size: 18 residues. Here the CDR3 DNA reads TGTGCCAGTAGTATGCAGGGGATAGCGGGAGGGTGGTCCAATGAGCAGTTCTTC. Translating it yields CASSMQGIAGGWSNEQFF.

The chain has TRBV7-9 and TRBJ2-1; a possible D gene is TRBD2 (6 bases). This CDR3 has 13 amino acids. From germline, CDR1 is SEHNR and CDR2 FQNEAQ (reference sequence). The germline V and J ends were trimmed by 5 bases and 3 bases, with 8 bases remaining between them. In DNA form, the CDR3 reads TGTGCCAGCAGCCGGAGGGACTACAATGAGCAGTTCTTC. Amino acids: CASSRRDYNEQFF.

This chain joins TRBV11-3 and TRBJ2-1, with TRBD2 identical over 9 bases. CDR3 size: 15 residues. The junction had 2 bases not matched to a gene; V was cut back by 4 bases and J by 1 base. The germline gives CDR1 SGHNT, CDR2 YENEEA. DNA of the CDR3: TGTGCCAGCAGCTCCAGCGGGAGGTCCTACAATGAGCAGTTCTTC. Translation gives CASSSSGRSYNEQFF.

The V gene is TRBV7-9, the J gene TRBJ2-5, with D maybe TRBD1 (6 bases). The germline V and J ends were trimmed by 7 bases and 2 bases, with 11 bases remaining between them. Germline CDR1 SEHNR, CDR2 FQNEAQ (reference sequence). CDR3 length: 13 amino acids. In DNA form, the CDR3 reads TGTGCCAGCAACCGACAGGATCAAGAGACCCAGTACTTC. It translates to CASNRQDQETQYF. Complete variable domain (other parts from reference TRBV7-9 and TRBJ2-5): DTGVSQNPRHKITKRGQNVTFRCDPISEHNRLYWYRQTLGQGPEFLTYFQNEAQLEKSRLLSDRFSAERPKGSFSTLEIQRTEQGDSAMYLCASNRQDQETQYFGPGTRLLVL.

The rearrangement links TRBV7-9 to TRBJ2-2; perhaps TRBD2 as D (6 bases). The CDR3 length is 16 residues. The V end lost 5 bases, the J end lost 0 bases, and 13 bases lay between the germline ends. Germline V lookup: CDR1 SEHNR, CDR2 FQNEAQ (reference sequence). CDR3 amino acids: CASSVLSGPNTGELFF. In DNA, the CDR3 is TGTGCCAGCAGCGTGCTTAGCGGTCCGAACACCGGGGAGCTGTTTTTT.

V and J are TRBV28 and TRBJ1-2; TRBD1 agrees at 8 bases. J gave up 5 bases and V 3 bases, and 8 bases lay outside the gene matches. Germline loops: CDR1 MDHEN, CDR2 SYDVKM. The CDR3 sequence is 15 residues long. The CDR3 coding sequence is TGTGCCAGCAGTTTGGGACAGGAAACGGTGTATGGCTACACCTTC. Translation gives CASSLGQETVYGYTF.

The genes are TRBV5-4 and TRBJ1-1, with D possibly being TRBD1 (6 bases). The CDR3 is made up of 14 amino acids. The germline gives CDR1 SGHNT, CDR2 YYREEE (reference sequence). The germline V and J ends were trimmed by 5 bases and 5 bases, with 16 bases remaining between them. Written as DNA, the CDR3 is TGTGCCAGCAGTCCCGACAGGTCGCGGACTGAAGCTTTCTTT. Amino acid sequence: CASSPDRSRTEAFF.

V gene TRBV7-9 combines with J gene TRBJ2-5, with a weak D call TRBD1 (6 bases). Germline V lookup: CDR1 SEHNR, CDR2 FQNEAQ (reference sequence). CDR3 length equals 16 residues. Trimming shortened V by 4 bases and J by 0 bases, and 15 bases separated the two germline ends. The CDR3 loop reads CASSSRTRQDQETQYF. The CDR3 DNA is TGTGCCAGCAGCTCCAGGACCCGACAGGACCAAGAGACCCAGTACTTC.

This CDR3 is CASSIGRNYGYTF. CDR3 nucleotide sequence: TGTGCCAGTAGTATAGGGCGGAACTATGGCTACACCTTC. The genes are TRBV19 and TRBJ1-2; D remains unclear. The germline V and J ends were trimmed by 1 base and 2 bases, with 5 bases remaining between them. The germline V gene has CDR1 LNHDA and CDR2 SQIVND (reference sequence). The CDR3 length is 13 residues.

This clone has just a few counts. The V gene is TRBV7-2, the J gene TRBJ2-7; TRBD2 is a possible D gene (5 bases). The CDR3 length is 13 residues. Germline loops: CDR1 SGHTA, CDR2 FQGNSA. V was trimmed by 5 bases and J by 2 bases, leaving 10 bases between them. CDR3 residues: CASSRDYAYEQYF. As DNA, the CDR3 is TGTGCCAGCAGCCGGGATTATGCCTACGAGCAGTACTTC.